Shown below are 29 T cell receptor beta chains from a single sample sequenced in a study of T cell responses to AZD1222 COVID-19 vaccine. Method: immunoSEQ multiplex PCR; TCRdb's copy keeps in-frame clones and lacks some. The sample records about 88,000 clones, 89% being singletons. The source was peripheral blood, collected on day 0 of AZD1222 vaccination. Receptors were obtained from an adult in good health.

The genes are TRBV5-6 and TRBJ2-7, with 12 bases lining up with TRBD1. V shed 3 bases, J shed 2 bases, and the junction held 3 bases outside the gene matches. Looked up from germline, CDR1 is SGHDT and CDR2 is YYEEEE. The CDR3 spans 15 residues. CDR3 sequence (DNA): TGTGCCAGCAGCTGGGGGACAGGGGGCCCCTACGAGCAGTACTTC. Protein sequence: CASSWGTGGPYEQYF.

The CDR3 nucleotides read TGTGCCTGGAGTGTTACTTCCTACGAGCAGTACTTC. Its protein is CAWSVTSYEQYF. This chain uses TRBV30 with TRBJ2-7; D ambiguous. Germline assignment: CDR1 GTSNPN and CDR2 SVGIG (reference sequence). CDR3 size: 12 residues. V was clipped by 0 bases and J by 1 base, with 4 bases between them.

CDR3 in amino acids: CASSAEPYNEQFF. The CDR3 DNA is TGTGCCAGCAGCGCTGAACCCTACAATGAGCAGTTCTTC. The chain couples TRBV9 to TRBJ2-1; D remains unclear. CDR3 size: 13 residues. In germline, CDR1 is SGDLS, CDR2 YYNGEE. V shed 3 bases and J shed 2 bases, with 6 bases lying between them.

This chain connects TRBV2 to TRBJ1-2; D is uncertain. V was clipped by 2 bases and J by 7 bases, with 2 bases between them. From germline, CDR1 is SNHLY and CDR2 FYNNEI. The CDR3 is made up of 10 amino acids. CDR3 coding DNA: TGTGCCAGCAGTGAATTTGGCTACACCTTC. Its protein is CASSEFGYTF.

This chain uses TRBV7-9 with TRBJ2-6; 7 nucleotides align to TRBD1. V lost 4 bases, J lost 2 bases, and 2 bases stayed unmatched. Germline values: CDR1 SEHNR, CDR2 FQNEAQ (reference sequence). The CDR3 is 15 amino acids. The CDR3, as DNA: TGTGCCAGCAGCTCCGACAGGGCTGGGGCCAACGTCCTGACTTTC. Its protein is CASSSDRAGANVLTF.

The V and J genes are TRBV5-1 and TRBJ1-1; the D gene is possibly TRBD1 (5 bases). CDR3 size: 13 residues. Germline-derived CDR1 and CDR2 are SGHRS and YFSETQ. Trimming stripped 4 bases from V and 3 bases from J, with 10 bases between. The CDR3 loop is CASSPGGYTEAFF. The CDR3 nucleotides read TGCGCCAGCAGCCCGGGGGGTTACACTGAAGCTTTCTTT. Filled out from reference TRBV5-1 and TRBJ1-1, the complete variable domain reads KAGVTQTPRYLIKTRGQQVTLSCSPISGHRSVSWYQQTPGQGLQFLFEYFSETQRNKGNFPGRFSGRQFSNSRSEMNVSTLELGDSALYLCASSPGGYTEAFFGQGTRLTVV.

CDR3 sequence (DNA): TGTGCCATCAGTGATGGGCCAGCGGGAGGGACAGATACGCAGTATTTT. Protein: CAISDGPAGGTDTQYF. The chain combines TRBV10-3 with TRBJ2-3; 10 bases line up with TRBD2. The CDR3 length is 16 residues. V lost 3 bases and J lost 3; bases outside the gene matches: 6. Germline V CDR1 and CDR2: ENHRY, SYGVKD.

This clone has only one observation. V and J are TRBV23-1 and TRBJ2-2, with TRBD1 matching 8 bases. TRBV23-1 is known as an ORF, though its function is uncertain. This CDR3 is built from 16 residues. With 4 bases clipped from V and 0 bases from J, the junction kept 4 bases outside the gene matches. The CDR3 region has the DNA TGCGCCAGCAGTCCCGGGACAGGTTCGAACACCGGGGAGCTGTTTTTT. It encodes CASSPGTGSNTGELFF.

The chain carries TRBV14 and TRBJ1-2, with 8 bases identical to TRBD1. This CDR3 has 15 amino acids. Losses at the gene ends were 3 bases for V and 6 bases for J; bases not matched to a gene: 9. Germline V gives CDR1 SGHDN, CDR2 FVKESK. CDR3 residues: CASSQLDRGSDGYTF. CDR3 coding DNA: TGTGCCAGCAGCCAGCTAGACAGGGGAAGCGATGGCTACACCTTC. Looking up the rest from reference TRBV14 and TRBJ1-2 gives the full variable domain: EAGVTQFPSHSVIEKGQTVTLRCDPISGHDNLYWYRRVMGKEIKFLLHFVKESKQDESGMPNNRFLAERTGGTYSTLKVQPAELEDSGVYFCASSQLDRGSDGYTFGSGTRLTVV.

The gene calls are TRBV7-2 and TRBJ2-2; D is ambiguous. The germline gives CDR1 SGHTA, CDR2 FQGNSA. CDR3 length: 13 amino acids. The V end lost 4 bases, the J end lost 7 bases, and 10 bases lay between the germline ends. CDR3 in amino acids: CASSSTQDGELFF. The CDR3 bases are TGTGCCAGCAGCTCAACGCAGGACGGGGAGCTGTTTTTT.

This chain joins TRBV29-1 and TRBJ1-1, with TRBD1 matching over 9 bases. The CDR3 spans 13 residues. V trimming: 6 bases; J trimming: 3 bases; junction bases outside the gene matches: 5. CDR1 is SQVTM, CDR2 ANQGSEA, per germline. The CDR3: CSVSRTGDTEAFF. CDR3 bases: TGCAGCGTGTCCCGGACAGGGGACACTGAAGCTTTCTTT.

The V gene is TRBV29-1, the J gene TRBJ2-2; possibly TRBD1 for D (7 bases). The CDR3 runs to 15 residues. The germline V gene has CDR1 SQVTM and CDR2 ANQGSEA. With 0 bases removed from V and 5 bases from J, the gap between germline ends came to 13 bases. The CDR3 region is CSVEDNRGGTGELFF. In DNA form, the CDR3 reads TGCAGCGTTGAAGATAACAGGGGAGGAACCGGGGAGCTGTTTTTT.

In its sample, this clone was seen once. The chain links TRBV30 to TRBJ1-5; the D is unclear. The CDR3 consists of 14 residues. The germline CDR1 and CDR2 sequences are GTSNPN and SVGIG (reference sequence). V lost 0 bases, J lost 2 bases, and 8 bases lay in between. CDR3 loop: CAWSVASGNQPQHF. CDR3 nucleotides: TGTGCCTGGAGTGTGGCTTCTGGCAATCAGCCCCAGCATTTT.

This chain joins TRBV3-1 (or the pseudogene TRBV3-2) and TRBJ1-1; D remains ambiguous. CDR3 size: 12 residues. Trimming stripped 2 bases from V and 1 base from J, with 2 bases between. Germline V gene lookup returns CDR1 LGHDT and CDR2 YNNKEL (reference sequence). The CDR3 protein is CASSQKNTEAFF. In nucleotides, the CDR3 is TGTGCCAGCAGCCAAAAGAACACTGAAGCTTTCTTT.

This chain connects TRBV24-1 to TRBJ2-1, with no clear D. The CDR3 covers 13 residues. V was trimmed by 4 bases and J by 1 base, leaving 4 bases between them. Germline V gene sequence: CDR1 KGHDR, CDR2 SFDVKD. CDR3 nucleotides: TGTGCCACCAGTGACTCGTCCTACAATGAGCAGTTCTTC. Residues: CATSDSSYNEQFF.

The rearrangement links TRBV11-2 to TRBJ1-2; D uncertain. Trimming left V 3 bases short and J 3 bases short, with 5 bases between. Germline values: CDR1 SGHAT, CDR2 FQNNGV. There are 12 residues in the CDR3. In DNA, the CDR3 is TGTGCCAGCAGCTTTAAGGACTATGGCTACACCTTC. Translating it yields CASSFKDYGYTF.

V gene TRBV6-5 combines with J gene TRBJ1-3; D is uncertain. The germline CDR1 and CDR2 sequences are MNHEY and SVGAGI. There are 15 residues in the CDR3. V lost 0 bases, J lost 2 bases, and 8 bases lay in between. The CDR3 loop reads CASSYSMDAGNTIYF. In DNA, the CDR3 is TGTGCCAGCAGTTACTCGATGGATGCTGGAAACACCATATATTTT.

The chain employs TRBV21-1 and TRBJ1-2. TRBV21-1 is reported as a pseudogene. The CDR3 contains 16 residues. The CDR3 is CASSKALSRGWNGYTF. The CDR3 DNA is TGTGCCAGCAGCAAAGCGCTTAGTCGGGGGTGGAATGGCTACACCTTC.

This clone was seen only once. The chain recombines TRBV7-9 with TRBJ2-3, with 8 bases lining up with TRBD2. Per germline, CDR1 SEHNR and CDR2 FQNEAQ (reference sequence). Germline trimming cut 7 bases from V and 3 bases from J; bases unmatched to any gene: 9. This CDR3 contains 15 residues. CDR3 protein: CASTQGAGATDTQYF. CDR3 nucleotides: TGTGCCAGCACCCAGGGAGCGGGAGCAACAGATACGCAGTATTTT. Full variable domain (remainder filled in from reference TRBV7-9 and TRBJ2-3): DTGVSQNPRHKITKRGQNVTFRCDPISEHNRLYWYRQTLGQGPEFLTYFQNEAQLEKSRLLSDRFSAERPKGSFSTLEIQRTEQGDSAMYLCASTQGAGATDTQYFGPGTRLTVL.

This clone was seen more than once but under ten times. The chain joins TRBV27 to TRBJ2-7; 7 bases map to TRBD1. Germline V gene lookup returns CDR1 MNHEY and CDR2 SMNVEV (reference sequence). Trimming took 6 bases from V and 2 from J; bases not matched to a gene: 4. CDR3 length: 13 residues. CDR3 sequence: CASRLTGTYEQYF. The DNA for the CDR3 is TGTGCCAGCAGGTTGACAGGGACCTACGAGCAGTACTTC.

This clone occurred a few times. This chain connects TRBV5-1 to TRBJ2-7; the D gene is possibly TRBD2 (6 bases). The CDR3 runs 14 residues. V was trimmed by 4 bases and J by 3 bases, leaving 14 bases between them. Germline CDR1 reads SGHRS; CDR2 reads YFSETQ. CDR3 protein: CASSHRLGDYEQYF. CDR3 DNA: TGCGCCAGCAGCCACAGACTAGGGGACTACGAGCAGTACTTC.

There are a few counts of this clone. J is TRBJ1-1 and V is TRBV18; D uncertain. V gave up 0 bases and J gave up 0 bases, with 2 bases separating them. The CDR3 totals 13 residues. The germline V gene encodes CDR1 KGHSH and CDR2 LQKENI. For the CDR3, the DNA is TGTGCCAGCTCACCACCGGTGAACACTGAAGCTTTCTTT. This sequence encodes CASSPPVNTEAFF.

Points on this clone: Other nucleotide sequences from this sample produce the same CDR3. This rearrangement joins TRBV10-3 to TRBJ2-3; TRBD2 might be the D (6 bases). V was pared by 2 bases and J by 0 bases, with 6 bases between. CDR1 is ENHRY and CDR2 is SYGVKD in the germline V gene. This CDR3 is built from 14 residues. This chain's CDR3 is CAISERESTDTQYF. As DNA, the CDR3 is TGTGCCATCAGTGAGCGGGAGAGCACAGATACGCAGTATTTT.

The chain combines TRBV5-6 with TRBJ1-2; D remains unclear. Germline V lookup: CDR1 SGHDT, CDR2 YYEEEE. With 1 base removed from V and 7 bases from J, the gap between germline ends came to 20 bases. The length of the CDR3 is 16 residues. CDR3 coding DNA: TGTGCCAGCAGCTTGCCAATATTGCGGTCATTTTTTGGCTACACCTTC. This encodes CASSLPILRSFFGYTF. The variable domain in full, with the rest retrieved from reference TRBV5-6 and TRBJ1-2, is DAGVTQSPTHLIKTRGQQVTLRCSPKSGHDTVSWYQQALGQGPQFIFQYYEEEERQRGNFPDRFSGHQFPNYSSELNVNALLLGDSALYLCASSLPILRSFFGYTFGSGTRLTVV.

This clone turned up a few times. The J gene is TRBJ1-2, the V gene TRBV9; TRBD1 agrees at 8 bases. Germline trimming cut 1 base from V and 4 bases from J; bases unmatched to any gene: 9. Germline loops: CDR1 SGDLS, CDR2 YYNGEE. This CDR3 region has 16 residues. CDR3 sequence: CASSVSTGGKGYGYTF. The DNA of the CDR3 is TGTGCCAGCAGCGTATCCACAGGGGGAAAAGGCTATGGCTACACCTTC.

The V and J genes are TRBV5-1 and TRBJ1-2, with D unresolved. Germline CDR1 is SGHRS and CDR2 is YFSETQ. V lost 0 bases to trimming and J lost 5 bases, with 14 bases between them. The CDR3 totals 15 residues. CDR3 bases: TGCGCCAGCAGCTTGGCCGCGATAAGAGGGTATGGCTACACCTTC. It translates to CASSLAAIRGYGYTF.

A single count supports this clone. V is TRBV29-1 and J is TRBJ2-1; 9 bases match TRBD1. The CDR3 length is 13 residues. Germline values: CDR1 SQVTM, CDR2 ANQGSEA. Unmatched junction bases numbered 6, after V lost 7 bases and J lost 5 bases. The CDR3 reads CSAGQGTHNEQFF. The CDR3 DNA is TGCAGCGCGGGACAGGGTACCCACAATGAGCAGTTCTTC.

This sequence joins TRBV7-5 and TRBJ2-1; TRBD2 is the table's D call and was not checked against the DNA. TRBV7-5 is described as a pseudogene. CDR3 length: 16 amino acids. The CDR3 DNA follows: TGTGCCAGAAGCTTGTCCGGGGGGGCTTTTCAGAATGAGCAGTTCTTC. Residues: CARSLSGGAFQNEQFF.

The genes are TRBV6-6 and TRBJ1-1; D gene ambiguous. The CDR3 is 15 residues long. The germline gives CDR1 MNHNY, CDR2 SVGAGI (reference sequence). The V gene lost 0 bases and the J gene lost 3 bases, with 11 bases spanning the gap. The CDR3: CASSYSRFRDTEAFF. Here the CDR3 DNA reads TGTGCCAGCAGTTACTCGAGGTTCCGGGACACTGAAGCTTTCTTT.